This T cell receptor (beta chain) originates from a study of T-cell reconstitution after alpha-beta-depleted transplantation in children. Unique molecular identifiers were used in preparing the TCRbeta library. Using its own MiXCR run on the PCR reads, TCRdb lists one record per CDR3 protein. The sample holds hundreds of thousands of distinct CDR3 sequences, roughly 17% seen once. The V segment lost 3 bases and the J segment 4 bases; nucleotides outside the gene matches: 5. The length of the CDR3 is 14 residues. The sequencing here drew on PBMCs from the stem cell graft donor, taken from the stem cell graft. The chain links TRBV12-3 or TRBV12-4 to TRBJ1-1, with 7 bases fitting TRBD1. The TCR comes from a human donor who donated a stem cell graft to a child with acute myeloid leukemia. CDR3 sequence: CASSFAGGTTEAFF. In nucleotides, the CDR3 is TGTGCCAGCAGTTTCGCAGGGGGAACCACTGAAGCTTTCTTT.